A selection of T cell receptor beta chains follows, all from one sample in a study of identical twins. Via MiXCR, TCRdb re-called the 5' RACE reads, giving one row per CDR3 protein. The sample has over 250,000 distinct CDR3 sequences, roughly 9.7% seen once. The data were also submitted as part of a second study, on yellow fever vaccine responses in identical twins.

Material for sequencing was CD8+ T cells sorted from blood. Every receptor here comes from a woman aged 18-29 years in good health. The CDR3 runs from the conserved cysteine through the conserved F or W. The order of the fields is V gene, J gene, clone size, D gene, CDR3 protein, CDR3 DNA. The D gene is left open where the match is weak. A row's size may be missing; if present it is once, few, many or a size class.

v_call: TRBV6-4; j_call: TRBJ2-3; clone_size: many; d_call: TRBD2; cdr3_aa: CASSEKRGGTDTQYF; cdr3_nt: TGTGCCAGCAGTGAGAAGCGGGGGGGCACAGATACGCAGTATTTT
v_call: TRBV29-1; j_call: TRBJ2-7; clone_size: many; d_call: NA; cdr3_aa: CSVEDEYSSYEQYF; cdr3_nt: TGCAGCGTTGAAGATGAGTACAGCTCCTACGAGCAGTACTTC
v_call: TRBV4-3; j_call: TRBJ1-2; clone_size: few; d_call: NA; cdr3_aa: CASSQEVVGEIYGYTF; cdr3_nt: TGCGCCAGCAGCCAAGAAGTTGTCGGGGAGATCTATGGCTACACCTTC
v_call: TRBV29-1; j_call: TRBJ2-7; clone_size: NA; d_call: NA; cdr3_aa: CSVSLQGIAYEQYF; cdr3_nt: TGCAGCGTGAGCTTACAGGGAATTGCCTACGAGCAGTACTTC
v_call: TRBV28; j_call: TRBJ2-7; clone_size: NA; d_call: TRBD1; cdr3_aa: CASSRQGTPYEQYF; cdr3_nt: TGTGCCAGCAGTCGACAGGGGACCCCTTACGAGCAGTACTTC
v_call: TRBV27; j_call: TRBJ2-1; clone_size: many; d_call: NA; cdr3_aa: CASWTGGAMDEQFF; cdr3_nt: TGTGCCAGCTGGACTGGGGGGGCGATGGATGAGCAGTTCTTC
v_call: TRBV11-1; j_call: TRBJ1-5; clone_size: few; d_call: NA; cdr3_aa: CASSLSGRGLNSNQPQHF; cdr3_nt: TGTGCCAGCAGCTTGTCGGGCAGGGGATTGAATAGCAATCAGCCCCAGCATTTT
v_call: TRBV4-1; j_call: TRBJ2-7; clone_size: many; d_call: NA; cdr3_aa: CASSQDRAYEQYF; cdr3_nt: TGCGCCAGCAGCCAAGACAGGGCCTACGAGCAGTACTTC
v_call: TRBV7-2; j_call: TRBJ2-7; clone_size: few; d_call: NA; cdr3_aa: CASSLNKDYEQYF; cdr3_nt: TGTGCCAGCAGCTTAAATAAGGACTACGAGCAGTACTTC
v_call: TRBV4-3; j_call: TRBJ1-4; clone_size: NA; d_call: NA; cdr3_aa: CASSQMGATNEKLFF; cdr3_nt: TGCGCCAGCAGCCAAATGGGGGCAACTAATGAAAAACTGTTTTTT
v_call: TRBV12-5; j_call: TRBJ2-1; clone_size: many; d_call: TRBD2; cdr3_aa: CASAPTGLARNEQFF; cdr3_nt: TGTGCTAGTGCCCCTACGGGACTAGCTAGAAATGAGCAGTTCTTC
v_call: TRBV20-1; j_call: TRBJ2-4; clone_size: few; d_call: TRBD1; cdr3_aa: CSARQGAVVNIQYF; cdr3_nt: TGCAGTGCTAGACAGGGGGCGGTGGTTAACATTCAGTACTTC
v_call: TRBV20-1; j_call: TRBJ2-2; clone_size: many; d_call: NA; cdr3_aa: CSARDVQGNTGELFF; cdr3_nt: TGCAGTGCTAGAGATGTACAGGGGAACACCGGGGAGCTGTTTTTT
v_call: TRBV6-2/TRBV6-3; j_call: TRBJ2-6; clone_size: few; d_call: NA; cdr3_aa: CASSWDSGANVLTF; cdr3_nt: TGTGCCAGCAGCTGGGACTCTGGGGCCAACGTCCTGACTTTC
v_call: TRBV9; j_call: TRBJ1-1; clone_size: many; d_call: TRBD1; cdr3_aa: CASSGKQGTTEAFF; cdr3_nt: TGTGCCAGCAGCGGGAAACAGGGGACCACTGAAGCTTTCTTT
v_call: TRBV25-1; j_call: TRBJ2-7; clone_size: many; d_call: TRBD2; cdr3_aa: CASSEFASGSEGEQYF; cdr3_nt: TGTGCCAGCAGTGAATTTGCTAGCGGGAGTGAGGGCGAGCAGTACTTC
v_call: TRBV5-1; j_call: TRBJ1-1; clone_size: many; d_call: NA; cdr3_aa: CASSLSGYTEAFF; cdr3_nt: TGCGCCAGCAGCTTATCCGGGTACACTGAAGCTTTCTTT
v_call: TRBV3-1; j_call: TRBJ2-2; clone_size: NA; d_call: TRBD2; cdr3_aa: CASSQEIIGALTSGRTGELFF; cdr3_nt: TGTGCCAGCAGCCAAGAAATCATCGGGGCCCTGACTAGCGGGAGAACCGGGGAGCTGTTTTTT
v_call: TRBV29-1; j_call: TRBJ2-3; clone_size: many; d_call: NA; cdr3_aa: CSVEFSKAASTDTQYF; cdr3_nt: TGCAGCGTTGAATTCTCCAAAGCAGCTAGCACAGATACGCAGTATTTT